What follows is one TCR beta chain and its context. Antigen unknown. A single record per CDR3 protein comes from TCRdb applying MiXCR to the 5' RACE reads. The table has fewer than 60,000 distinct CDR3 sequences, around a quarter seen once; the top ten hold roughly 44%. This specimen belongs to a study of T-cell memory formation after mild COVID-19. The study, taken as a whole, reports: Cross-reactive memory seemingly joined, as some responding clones were found in pre-infection memory. Among clones contracting day 15 to 85, CD4/CD8 was balanced, whereas later expanders leaned CD4+.

The receptor was isolated from a man in his late teens or twenties who had mild COVID-19 (a few samples of this study predate the infection). Cell type and time point are not known. Material: PBMCs or a T cell subset sorted from them (not recorded which).

CDR3 protein: CASSLGPLSGVGAFF. CDR3 bases: TGTGCCAGCAGCTTGGGGCCATTGTCGGGGGTGGGAGCTTTCTTT. The V gene is TRBV7-8, the J gene TRBJ1-1, with a weak D call TRBD1 (5 bases). The germline V gene has CDR1 SGHVS and CDR2 FQNEAQ. The CDR3 spans 15 residues. Trimming stripped 3 bases from V and 10 bases from J, with 21 bases between.